This T cell receptor (beta chain) was profiled in a study of blood T cell repertoires in COVID-19 (dated by TCRdb to the early 2020s). Background for the entire study: Collaborator samples came from the United States, Italy and Spain and covered acute and convalescent phases of COVID-19. Sample metadata almost always included a de-identified subject ID, COVID-19 status, age in years and sex. The prospective study material was composed of cDNA or gDNA derived from T cells, B-cell-depleted T cells, or PBMCs. Samples were obtained from the ongoing ImmuneRACE study (first 160 participants) and from roughly 1,300 subjects provided by 6 global collaborators. A freely available public database, intended as a resource for researchers studying the immune response to SARS-CoV-2, is where the repertoires were released. Subjects who had been exposed to COVID-19, were actively infected with it, or had recovered from it provided the deeply sampled blood TCRbeta repertoires that made up the dataset. Where available, HLA class I and class II types were obtained from metadata supplied by the sample provider rather than from assay-based typing.

This clone appeared once. Its antigen is currently not known. The input lacks base qualities; no much larger clone sits a single base away. The full study reports these points: How much clinical and demographic metadata was included differed by source and by participant, and the metadata was provided uncurated.

TCRbeta CDR3 regions were amplified from genomic DNA by means of the immunoSEQ Assay, a bias-controlled multiplex PCR. Processing in the source paper ran as follows. Nucleated cell counts per sample were estimated from amplification of reference gene primers within the assay. Sequence reads were collapsed and filtered to measure the absolute abundance of every unique TCRbeta CDR3 rearrangement. Productive Simpson clonality was computed per sample as the square root of Simpson's diversity index over productive rearrangements. TCRdb took this table from immuneACCESS and kept in-frame rearrangements with V and J called. Such tables lack part of the clones; where checked against another copy, unresolved V genes explain under half of the gap, and the rest is unexplained. The DNA was the basis for D and trimming; V, J and clone size are from that table. Across this sample there are about 210,000 clones, with 80% to 90% seen only once. Around 1.5% of the sample belongs to the ten largest clones.

The collaborating institutions used their own protocols to collect whole blood in K2EDTA tubes. Collaborator samples were shipped for TCRbeta analysis as frozen whole blood, isolated PBMCs, or DNA extracted from either sample type. Sequences SNHLY (CDR1) and FYNNEI (CDR2) are obtained from the germline V gene. V and J lose 7 bases and 0 bases, and a span of 14 bases separates them. The CDR3 covers 15 residues, taking in both the cysteine and the phenylalanine. The DNA shown is the 45-base CDR3, in frame from base 1. The chain was built from TRBV2 and TRBJ2-3, with no D gene named confidently. Sequenced input: peripheral blood. This clonotype originated in a man aged 18 to 30 with active or convalescent COVID-19. The nucleotide sequence is TGTGCCAGCACCCCATGGCAGTCTAGCACAGATACGCAGTATTTT. Its translation reads: CASTPWQSSTDTQYF. Reference TRBV2 and TRBJ2-3 genes cover what lies past the CDR3, so the full variable domain is EPEVTQTPSHQVTQMGQEVILRCVPISNHLYFYWYRQILGQKVEFLVSFYNNEISEKSEIFDDQFSVERPDGSNFTLKIRSTKLEDSAMYFCASTPWQSSTDTQYFGPGTRLTVL.